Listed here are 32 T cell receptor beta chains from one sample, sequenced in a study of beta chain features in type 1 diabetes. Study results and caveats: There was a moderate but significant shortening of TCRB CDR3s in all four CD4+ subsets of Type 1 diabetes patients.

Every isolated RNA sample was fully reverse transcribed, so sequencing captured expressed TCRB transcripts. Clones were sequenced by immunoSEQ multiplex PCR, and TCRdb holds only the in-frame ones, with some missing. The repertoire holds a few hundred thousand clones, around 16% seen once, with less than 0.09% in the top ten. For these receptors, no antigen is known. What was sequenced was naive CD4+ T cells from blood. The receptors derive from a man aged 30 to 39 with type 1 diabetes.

In nucleotides, the CDR3 is TGTGCCACCAGCAGAGGGACTAGCCCGTCAGGGGAGACCCAGTACTTC. Translating it yields CATSRGTSPSGETQYF. The chain combines TRBV15 with TRBJ2-5, with 8 bases identical to TRBD2. CDR3 length equals 16 residues. CDR1 LNHNV and CDR2 YYDKDF come from the germline V gene (reference sequence). Trimming took 1 base from V and 5 from J; bases not matched to a gene: 9.

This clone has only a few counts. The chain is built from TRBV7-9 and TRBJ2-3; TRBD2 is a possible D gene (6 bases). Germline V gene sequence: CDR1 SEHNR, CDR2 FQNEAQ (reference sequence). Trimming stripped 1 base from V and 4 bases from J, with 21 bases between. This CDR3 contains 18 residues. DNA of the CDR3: TGTGCCAGCAGCTTAGGGTTTGATCCGGGAGATTGGGCAGATACGCAGTATTTT. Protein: CASSLGFDPGDWADTQYF.

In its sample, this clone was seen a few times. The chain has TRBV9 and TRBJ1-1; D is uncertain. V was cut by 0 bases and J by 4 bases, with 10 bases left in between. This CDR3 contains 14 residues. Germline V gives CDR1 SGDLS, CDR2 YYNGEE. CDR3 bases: TGTGCCAGCAGCGTAGGCCCCAAGGCCACTGAAGCTTTCTTT. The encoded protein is CASSVGPKATEAFF.

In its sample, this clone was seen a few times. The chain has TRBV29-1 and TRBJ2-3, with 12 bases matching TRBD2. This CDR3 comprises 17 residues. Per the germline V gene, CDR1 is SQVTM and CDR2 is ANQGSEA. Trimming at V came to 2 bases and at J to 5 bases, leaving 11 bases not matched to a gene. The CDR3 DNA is TGCAGCGTTGAATCTAGCGGGAGGGACCTGGTCTTAGATACGCAGTATTTT. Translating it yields CSVESSGRDLVLDTQYF.

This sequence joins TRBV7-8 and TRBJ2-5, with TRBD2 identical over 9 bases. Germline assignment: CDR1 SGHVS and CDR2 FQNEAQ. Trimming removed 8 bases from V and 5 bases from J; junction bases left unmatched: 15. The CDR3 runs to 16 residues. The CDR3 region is CASQANLAGVGETQYF. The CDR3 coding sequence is TGTGCCAGCCAAGCAAACTTAGCGGGAGTCGGGGAGACCCAGTACTTC.

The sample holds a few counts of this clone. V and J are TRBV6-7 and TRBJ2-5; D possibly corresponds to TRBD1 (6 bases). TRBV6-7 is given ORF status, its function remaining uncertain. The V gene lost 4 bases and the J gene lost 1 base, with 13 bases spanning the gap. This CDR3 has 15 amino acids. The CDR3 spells CASSFNRDIQETQYF. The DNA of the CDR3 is TGTGCCAGCAGTTTCAACCGGGACATCCAAGAGACCCAGTACTTC.

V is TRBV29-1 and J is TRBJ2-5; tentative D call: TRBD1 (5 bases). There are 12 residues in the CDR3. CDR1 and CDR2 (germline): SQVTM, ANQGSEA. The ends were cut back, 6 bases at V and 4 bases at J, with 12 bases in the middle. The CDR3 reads CSVARVAETQYF. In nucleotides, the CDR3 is TGCAGCGTAGCCAGGGTAGCAGAGACCCAGTACTTC.

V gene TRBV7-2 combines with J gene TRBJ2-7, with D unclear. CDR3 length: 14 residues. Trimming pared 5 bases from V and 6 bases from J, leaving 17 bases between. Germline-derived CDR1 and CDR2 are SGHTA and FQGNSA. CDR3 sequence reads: CASSPGWSGSEQYF. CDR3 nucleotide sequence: TGTGCCAGCAGCCCAGGTTGGTCCGGGTCCGAGCAGTACTTC.

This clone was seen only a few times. The CDR3 protein is CASGLVKQVRGTQYF. CDR3 nucleotide sequence: TGTGCTAGTGGTTTGGTAAAACAGGTCCGGGGGACCCAGTACTTC. The chain uses TRBV12-5 and TRBJ2-5; D may correspond to TRBD1 or TRBD2 (5 bases each). Per germline, CDR1 LGHNT and CDR2 FRNRAP. The V gene lost 0 bases and the J gene lost 7 bases, with 15 bases spanning the gap. This CDR3 has 15 amino acids.

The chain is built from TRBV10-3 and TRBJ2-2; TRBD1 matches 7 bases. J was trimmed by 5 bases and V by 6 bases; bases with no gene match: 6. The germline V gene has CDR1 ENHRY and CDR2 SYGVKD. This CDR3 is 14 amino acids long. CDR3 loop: CAISNIQGTGELFF. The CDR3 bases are TGTGCCATCAGCAATATACAGGGGACCGGGGAGCTGTTTTTT.

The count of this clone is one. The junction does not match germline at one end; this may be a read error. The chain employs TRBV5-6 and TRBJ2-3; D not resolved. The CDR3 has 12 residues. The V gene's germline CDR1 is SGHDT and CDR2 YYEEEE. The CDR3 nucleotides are TGTGCCAGCACCTTGCGCACAGATACGCAGTATTTT. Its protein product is CASTLRTDTQYF.

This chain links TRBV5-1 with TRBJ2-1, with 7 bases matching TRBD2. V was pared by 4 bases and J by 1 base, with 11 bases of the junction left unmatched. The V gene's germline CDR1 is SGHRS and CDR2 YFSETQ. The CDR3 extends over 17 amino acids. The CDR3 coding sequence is TGCGCCAGCAGCGGCGGGAGCGTCAGTGAATCCTACAATGAGCAGTTCTTC. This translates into CASSGGSVSESYNEQFF.

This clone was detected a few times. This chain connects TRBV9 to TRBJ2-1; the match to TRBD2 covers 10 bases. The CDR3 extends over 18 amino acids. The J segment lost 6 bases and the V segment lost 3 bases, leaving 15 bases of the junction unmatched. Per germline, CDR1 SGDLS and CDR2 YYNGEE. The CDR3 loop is CASSALFLGSGRTNEQFF. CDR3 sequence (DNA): TGTGCCAGCAGCGCCTTGTTCTTGGGTAGCGGGAGGACCAATGAGCAGTTCTTC.

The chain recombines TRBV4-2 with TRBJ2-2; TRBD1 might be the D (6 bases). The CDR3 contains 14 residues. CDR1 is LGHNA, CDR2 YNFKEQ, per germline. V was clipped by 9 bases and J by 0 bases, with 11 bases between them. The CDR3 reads CASGGGTNTGELFF. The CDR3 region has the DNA TGTGCCAGTGGGGGCGGAACGAACACCGGGGAGCTGTTTTTT.

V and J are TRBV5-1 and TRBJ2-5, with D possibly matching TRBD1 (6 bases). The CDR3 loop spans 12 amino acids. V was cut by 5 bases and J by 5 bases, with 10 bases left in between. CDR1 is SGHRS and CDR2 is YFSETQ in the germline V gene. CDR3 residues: CASRMGAETQYF. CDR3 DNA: TGCGCCAGCAGGATGGGGGCTGAGACCCAGTACTTC.

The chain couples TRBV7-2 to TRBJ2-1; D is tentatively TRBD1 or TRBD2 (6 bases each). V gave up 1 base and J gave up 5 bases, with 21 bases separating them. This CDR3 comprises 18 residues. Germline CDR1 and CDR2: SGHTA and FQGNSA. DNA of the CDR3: TGTGCCAGCAGCTTAGATATCGGAGGGGCAGGGGTGGACAATGAGCAGTTCTTC. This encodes CASSLDIGGAGVDNEQFF.

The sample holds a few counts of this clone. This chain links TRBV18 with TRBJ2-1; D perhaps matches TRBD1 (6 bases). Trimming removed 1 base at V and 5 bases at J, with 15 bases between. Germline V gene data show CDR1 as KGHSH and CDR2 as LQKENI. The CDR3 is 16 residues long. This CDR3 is CASSPREGGKNNEQFF. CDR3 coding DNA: TGTGCCAGCTCACCACGGGAAGGGGGTAAAAACAATGAGCAGTTCTTC.

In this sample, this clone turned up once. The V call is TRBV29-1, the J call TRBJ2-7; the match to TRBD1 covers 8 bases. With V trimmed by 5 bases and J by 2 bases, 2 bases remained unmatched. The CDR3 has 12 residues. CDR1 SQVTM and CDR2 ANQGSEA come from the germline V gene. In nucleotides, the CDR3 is TGCAGCGTTTGGACAGGGACCTACGAGCAGTACTTC. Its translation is CSVWTGTYEQYF.

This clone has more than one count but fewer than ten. CDR3: CSVLGGRMNEQFF. The CDR3, as DNA: TGCAGCGTTTTGGGAGGGAGGATGAATGAGCAGTTCTTC. V is TRBV29-1 and J is TRBJ2-1; 7 nucleotides align to TRBD2. CDR1 SQVTM and CDR2 ANQGSEA come from the germline V gene. The V and J ends lost 5 bases and 7 bases, in that order; junction bases with no gene match: 8. The CDR3 runs to 13 residues.

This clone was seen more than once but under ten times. The CDR3 bases are TGTGCCTGGAGTGGGGGCTTGACAAGTACAGATACGCAGTATTTT. It translates to CAWSGGLTSTDTQYF. The J gene is TRBJ2-3, the V gene TRBV30, with D tentatively TRBD1 (5 bases). V shed 1 base and J shed 3 bases, with 14 bases lying between them. Germline values: CDR1 GTSNPN, CDR2 SVGIG (reference sequence). This CDR3 contains 15 residues.

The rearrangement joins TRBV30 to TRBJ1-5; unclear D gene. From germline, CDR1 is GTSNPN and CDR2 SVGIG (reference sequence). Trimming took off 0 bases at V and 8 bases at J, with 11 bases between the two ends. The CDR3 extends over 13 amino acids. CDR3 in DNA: TGTGCCTGGAGTGTCGCCGACCGGGAGCCCCAGCATTTT. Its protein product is CAWSVADREPQHF. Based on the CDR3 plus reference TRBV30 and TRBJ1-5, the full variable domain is SQTIHQWPATLVQPVGSPLSLECTVEGTSNPNLYWYRQAAGRGLQLLFYSVGIGQISSEVPQNLSASRPQDRQFILSSKKLLLSDSGFYLCAWSVADREPQHFGDGTRLSIL.

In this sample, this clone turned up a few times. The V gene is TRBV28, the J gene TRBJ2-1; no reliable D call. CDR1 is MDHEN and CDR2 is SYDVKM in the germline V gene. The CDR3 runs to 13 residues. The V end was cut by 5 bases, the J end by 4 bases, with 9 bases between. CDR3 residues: CASSLTLYNEQFF. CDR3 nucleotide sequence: TGTGCCAGCAGTCTGACACTTTACAATGAGCAGTTCTTC.

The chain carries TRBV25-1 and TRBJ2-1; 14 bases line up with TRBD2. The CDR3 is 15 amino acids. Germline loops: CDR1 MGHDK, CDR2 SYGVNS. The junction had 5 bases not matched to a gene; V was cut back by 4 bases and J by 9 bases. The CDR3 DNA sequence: TGTGCCAGCAGTGCCCGACTAGCGGGAGGGACTGAGCAGTTCTTC. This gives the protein CASSARLAGGTEQFF.

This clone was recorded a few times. The CDR3 sequence is CAWSLRGNTIYF. DNA of the CDR3: TGTGCCTGGAGTTTGAGGGGTAACACCATATATTTT. The chain employs TRBV30 and TRBJ1-3, with D possibly TRBD1 on 5 matching bases. Trimming took off 2 bases at V and 7 bases at J, with 9 bases between the two ends. The CDR3 extends over 12 amino acids. Germline V lookup: CDR1 GTSNPN, CDR2 SVGIG (reference sequence).

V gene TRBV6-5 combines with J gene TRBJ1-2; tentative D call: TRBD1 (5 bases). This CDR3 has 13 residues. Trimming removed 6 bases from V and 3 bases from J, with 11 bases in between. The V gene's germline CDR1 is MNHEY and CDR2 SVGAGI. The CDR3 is CASSSGQHYGYTF. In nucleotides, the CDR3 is TGTGCCAGCAGCTCGGGGCAGCACTATGGCTACACCTTC.

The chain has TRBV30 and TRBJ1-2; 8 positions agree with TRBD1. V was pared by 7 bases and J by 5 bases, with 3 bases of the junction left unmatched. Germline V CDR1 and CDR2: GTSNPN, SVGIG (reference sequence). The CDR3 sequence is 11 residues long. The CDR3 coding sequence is TGTGCCTCCGGGACAGGTTATGGCTACACCTTC. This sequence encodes CASGTGYGYTF. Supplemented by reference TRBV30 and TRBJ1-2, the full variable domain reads SQTIHQWPATLVQPVGSPLSLECTVEGTSNPNLYWYRQAAGRGLQLLFYSVGIGQISSEVPQNLSASRPQDRQFILSSKKLLLSDSGFYLCASGTGYGYTFGSGTRLTVV.

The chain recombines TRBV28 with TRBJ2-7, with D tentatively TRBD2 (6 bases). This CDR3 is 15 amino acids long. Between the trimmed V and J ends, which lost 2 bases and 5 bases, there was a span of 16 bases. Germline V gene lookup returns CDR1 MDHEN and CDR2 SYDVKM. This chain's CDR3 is CASSLGGTSLHEQYF. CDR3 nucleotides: TGTGCCAGCAGTTTAGGGGGGACTTCACTACACGAGCAGTACTTC. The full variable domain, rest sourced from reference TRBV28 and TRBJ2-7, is DVKVTQSSRYLVKRTGEKVFLECVQDMDHENMFWYRQDPGLGLRLIYFSYDVKMKEKGDIPEGYSVSREKKERFSLILESASTNQTSMYLCASSLGGTSLHEQYFGPGTRLTVT.

The CDR3 region has the DNA TGCAGCGTTGTAGTCCAGGGTCGAGAGACCCAGTACTTC. Translating gives CSVVVQGRETQYF. The chain is built from TRBV29-1 and TRBJ2-5; possible D gene TRBD1, 5 bases. The V end was cut by 4 bases, the J end by 4 bases, with 13 bases between. This CDR3 is 13 amino acids long. CDR1 is SQVTM, CDR2 ANQGSEA, per germline.

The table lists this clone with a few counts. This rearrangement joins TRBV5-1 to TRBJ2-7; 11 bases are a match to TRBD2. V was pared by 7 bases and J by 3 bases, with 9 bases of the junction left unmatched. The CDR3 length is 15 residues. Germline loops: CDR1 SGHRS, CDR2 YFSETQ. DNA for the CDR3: TGCGCCAGCCGGCTTACTAGCGGGAGTTTCTACGAGCAGTACTTC. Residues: CASRLTSGSFYEQYF.

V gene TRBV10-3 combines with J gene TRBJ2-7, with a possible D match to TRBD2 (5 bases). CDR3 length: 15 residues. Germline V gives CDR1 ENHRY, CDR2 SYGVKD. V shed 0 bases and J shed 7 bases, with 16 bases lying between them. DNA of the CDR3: TGTGCCATCAGTGAGTCGGGCCAGGCTGGGGAGGAGCAGTACTTC. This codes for CAISESGQAGEEQYF.

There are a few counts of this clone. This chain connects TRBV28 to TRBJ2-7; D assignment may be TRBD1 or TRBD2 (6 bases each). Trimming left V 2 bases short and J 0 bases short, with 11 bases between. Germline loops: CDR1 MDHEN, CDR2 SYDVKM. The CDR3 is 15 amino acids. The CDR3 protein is CASSLGRGPSYEQYF. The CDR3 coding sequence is TGTGCCAGCAGTTTAGGCCGGGGGCCCTCCTACGAGCAGTACTTC.

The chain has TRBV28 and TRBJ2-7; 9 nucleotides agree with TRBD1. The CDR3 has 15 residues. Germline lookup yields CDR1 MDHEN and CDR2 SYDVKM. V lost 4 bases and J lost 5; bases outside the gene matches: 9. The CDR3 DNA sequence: TGTGCCAGCAGTTCGGCCGGGACAGGGCCCCACGAGCAGTACTTC. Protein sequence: CASSSAGTGPHEQYF.